Following are 4 T cell receptor beta chains from one sample sequenced in a study of blood T cell repertoires in COVID-19. Measured with immunoSEQ multiplex PCR; TCRdb has only the in-frame clones, and not every one. The top ten clones hold 1% to 1.5% of a sample with roughly 40,000 clones, about 87% of them seen once. Input material: peripheral blood. Receptors originate from a woman in her forties with acute or convalescent COVID-19.

This chain links TRBV7-3 with TRBJ2-3, with D perhaps TRBD2 (6 bases). The germline gives CDR1 SGHTA, CDR2 FQGTGA. The CDR3 length is 16 residues. The V end lost 6 bases, the J end lost 4 bases, and 20 bases lay between the germline ends. CDR3 sequence reads: CASSFYPGTPADTQYF. The CDR3 DNA reads as TGTGCCAGCAGTTTTTACCCCGGGACTCCCGCAGATACGCAGTATTTT. Based on the CDR3 plus reference TRBV7-3 and TRBJ2-3, the full variable domain is GAGVSQTPSNKVTEKGKYVELRCDPISGHTALYWYRQSLGQGPEFLIYFQGTGAADDSGLPNDRFFAVRPEGSVSTLKIQRTERGDSAVYLCASSFYPGTPADTQYFGPGTRLTVL.

This clone was recorded a few times. The chain has TRBV6-2 or TRBV6-3 and TRBJ2-2, with a possible D match to TRBD2 (6 bases). The CDR3 is made up of 17 amino acids. V shed 0 bases and J shed 1 base, with 12 bases lying between them. Looked up from germline, CDR1 is MNHEY and CDR2 is SVGEGT. This CDR3 reads CASSYSGAGRNTGELFF. The CDR3 DNA is TGTGCCAGCAGTTACTCCGGCGCGGGGCGGAACACCGGGGAGCTGTTTTTT.

The V gene is TRBV2, the J gene TRBJ2-5; possibly TRBD1 for D (6 bases). This CDR3 is 14 amino acids long. CDR1 and CDR2 (germline): SNHLY, FYNNEI. V lost 8 bases and J 2 bases, leaving 15 bases between the germline ends. CDR3 sequence: CASGVGTLQETQYF. The CDR3 DNA reads TGTGCCAGCGGTGTGGGGACACTACAAGAGACCCAGTACTTC.

The V gene is TRBV7-9, the J gene TRBJ2-7, with D maybe TRBD1 (5 bases). Looked up from germline, CDR1 is SEHNR and CDR2 is FQNEAQ (reference sequence). V was pared by 5 bases and J by 1 base, with 12 bases between. The CDR3 covers 14 residues. The CDR3 DNA reads TGTGCCAGCAGCCCCCTTTCAGGGTCCTACGAGCAGTACTTC. Protein: CASSPLSGSYEQYF.